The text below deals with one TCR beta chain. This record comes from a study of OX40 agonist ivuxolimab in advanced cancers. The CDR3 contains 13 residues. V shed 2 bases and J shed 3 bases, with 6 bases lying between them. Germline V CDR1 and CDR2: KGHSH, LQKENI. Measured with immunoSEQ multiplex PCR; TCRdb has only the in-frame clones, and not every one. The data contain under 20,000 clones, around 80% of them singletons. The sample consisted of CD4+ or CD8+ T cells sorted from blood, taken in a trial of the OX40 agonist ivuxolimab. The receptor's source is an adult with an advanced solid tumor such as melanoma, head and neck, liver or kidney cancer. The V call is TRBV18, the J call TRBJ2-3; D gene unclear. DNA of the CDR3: TGTGCCAGCTCACCATGGAAAACAGATACGCAGTATTTT. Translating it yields CASSPWKTDTQYF.